Listed here are 17 T cell receptor beta chains from one sample, sequenced in a study of T cell responses to AZD1222 COVID-19 vaccine. Produced via immunoSEQ multiplex PCR; TCRdb's table is partial and in-frame only. The table shows 70,000 or so clones, with around nine tenths occurring only once. Sequenced material: peripheral blood, taken on day 0 of AZD1222 vaccination. The receptor set was obtained from an adult in good health.

J is TRBJ1-2 and V is TRBV11-2; D not resolved. Trimming took 3 bases from V and 4 from J, leaving 15 bases between them. This CDR3 contains 15 residues. From germline, CDR1 is SGHAT and CDR2 FQNNGV. The CDR3 nucleotides are TGTGCCAGCAGCTTTTTAGGTAATCCCACCTATGGCTACACCTTC. Amino acids: CASSFLGNPTYGYTF.

The chain recombines TRBV6-5 with TRBJ1-1, with D possibly TRBD1 on 5 matching bases. The V and J ends lost 5 bases and 10 bases respectively, with 23 bases between them. Germline V lookup: CDR1 MNHEY, CDR2 SVGAGI. The length of the CDR3 is 15 residues. This CDR3 is CASSISGLGRETAFF. The CDR3 DNA follows: TGTGCCAGCAGTATCTCGGGGCTCGGGAGAGAGACAGCTTTCTTT.

The V and J genes are TRBV11-2 and TRBJ1-1, with 9 bases identical to TRBD1. The CDR3 is made up of 13 amino acids. The trim removed 3 bases at V and 13 bases at J, leaving 9 bases unmatched. Germline CDR1 and CDR2: SGHAT and FQNNGV. The CDR3 DNA reads as TGTGCCAGCAGCTTGGGCCCGGGACAGGGTCTTTTCTTT. This gives the protein CASSLGPGQGLFF.

This clone showed up just once. This chain links TRBV19 with TRBJ1-5; a possible D gene is TRBD1 (5 bases). Germline V gene data show CDR1 as LNHDA and CDR2 as SQIVND (reference sequence). V dropped 3 bases and J dropped 5 bases, with 23 bases sitting between them. CDR3 length: 18 residues. CDR3 loop: CASSIRQSGTRGYQPQHF. The DNA for the CDR3 is TGTGCCAGTAGTATTCGCCAGAGCGGGACGCGGGGGTATCAGCCCCAGCATTTT.

This rearrangement joins TRBV19 to TRBJ2-3; 9 nucleotides agree with TRBD1. From germline, CDR1 is LNHDA and CDR2 SQIVND (reference sequence). V shed 0 bases and J 7 bases; nucleotides not matched to a gene: 11. This CDR3 is 17 amino acids long. The CDR3 region has the DNA TGTGCCAGTAGTATAGATTCTTTCGGGACAGGGTTAAATACGCAGTATTTT. Translation gives CASSIDSFGTGLNTQYF.

CDR3: CASSPYRGATNTGELFF. In DNA form, the CDR3 reads TGTGCCAGCAGCCCTTACAGGGGGGCAACGAACACCGGGGAGCTGTTTTTT. The V gene is TRBV4-2, the J gene TRBJ2-2; the match to TRBD1 covers 8 bases. The CDR3 has 17 amino acids. V was clipped by 4 bases and J by 0 bases; unmatched bases: 7. Germline V gives CDR1 LGHNA, CDR2 YNFKEQ.

J is TRBJ2-7 and V is TRBV28; 11 bases agree with TRBD1. V lost 2 bases and J lost 5; bases outside the gene matches: 8. There are 16 residues in the CDR3. Germline CDR1 and CDR2: MDHEN and SYDVKM. CDR3 protein: CASSLTGQGAWDEQYF. For the CDR3, the DNA is TGTGCCAGCAGTTTAACCGGACAGGGGGCTTGGGACGAGCAGTACTTC.

This chain joins TRBV19 and TRBJ1-6; TRBD1 is a possible D gene (5 bases). Germline CDR1 is LNHDA and CDR2 is SQIVND (reference sequence). The CDR3 consists of 15 residues. V was trimmed by 3 bases and J by 6 bases, leaving 12 bases between them. The CDR3 DNA reads TGTGCCAGTAGTATCGAAGGGGCCGGTAATTCACCCCTCCACTTT. Its translation: CASSIEGAGNSPLHF.

This clone was seen a few times. V usage is TRBV5-1 and J usage is TRBJ2-7, with unresolved D. Germline V gene lookup returns CDR1 SGHRS and CDR2 YFSETQ. Trimming removed 0 bases from V and 5 bases from J, with 9 bases in between. This CDR3 has 13 residues. As DNA, the CDR3 is TGCGCCAGCAGCTTGGTCGGTCGGAACGAGCAGTACTTC. Translating it yields CASSLVGRNEQYF.

V is TRBV27 and J is TRBJ1-1; no clear D. The CDR3 is 9 residues long. Germline CDR1 is MNHEY and CDR2 is SMNVEV (reference sequence). Between the trimmed V and J ends, which lost 8 bases and 5 bases, there was a span of 3 bases. CDR3 residues: CASHTEAFF. The CDR3 bases are TGTGCCAGCCATACTGAAGCTTTCTTT.

The chain is built from TRBV19 and TRBJ1-4; TRBD1 might be the D (6 bases). Germline V lookup: CDR1 LNHDA, CDR2 SQIVND (reference sequence). This CDR3 region has 17 residues. With 5 bases removed from V and 5 bases from J, the gap between germline ends came to 21 bases. The CDR3 nucleotides read TGTGCCAGTAGTGCTACCGTGGGGGCGGCGTACAATGAAAAACTGTTTTTT. Translating gives CASSATVGAAYNEKLFF.

J is TRBJ1-2 and V is TRBV7-2; 7 bases map to TRBD1. The germline gives CDR1 SGHTA, CDR2 FQGNSA. With V trimmed by 5 bases and J by 0 bases, 12 bases remained unmatched. CDR3 size: 17 residues. CDR3 loop: CASSPYLNRGANYGYTF. The DNA of the CDR3 is TGTGCCAGCAGCCCCTACCTAAACAGGGGAGCTAACTATGGCTACACCTTC.

About this clone: Likely a read error: the CDR3 ends without its conserved phenylalanine or tryptophan. No DNA is shown, since the ends of the CDR3 on it are uncertain; the CDR3 is the one TCRdb lists. V usage is TRBV11-3 and J usage is TRBJ1-6. Both ends counted, the CDR3 spans 8 residues. CDR1 is SGHNT and CDR2 is YENEEA in the germline V gene. The CDR3 reads CASSPGPL.

This clone was detected only once. The gene calls are TRBV9 and TRBJ2-6; no firm D call. The V end was cut by 3 bases, the J end by 3 bases, with 13 bases between. CDR1 SGDLS and CDR2 YYNGEE come from the germline V gene. This CDR3 spans 16 amino acids. The CDR3 DNA reads as TGTGCCAGCAGCGAAGGCCTCCAAGTTGGGGCCAACGTCCTGACTTTC. It translates to CASSEGLQVGANVLTF.

This clone is a singleton in its sample. The chain joins TRBV6-1 to TRBJ2-1; D is ambiguous. Germline CDR1 MNHNS, CDR2 SASEGT. Trimming took off 3 bases at V and 5 bases at J, with 8 bases between the two ends. CDR3 length: 13 residues. CDR3 region: CASSERRDNEQFF. In nucleotides, the CDR3 is TGTGCCAGCAGTGAGAGAAGGGACAATGAGCAGTTCTTC.

This rearrangement joins TRBV19 to TRBJ1-2, with D unclear. Germline V gene data show CDR1 as LNHDA and CDR2 as SQIVND (reference sequence). The CDR3 is 14 residues long. With 3 bases removed from V and 4 bases from J, the gap between germline ends came to 12 bases. CDR3: CASSIYRGPYGYTF. Written as DNA, the CDR3 is TGTGCCAGTAGTATTTATCGCGGCCCCTATGGCTACACCTTC.

V gene TRBV3-1 (or the pseudogene TRBV3-2) combines with J gene TRBJ1-4; no firm D call. The CDR3 runs to 14 residues. Trimming pared 1 base from V and 4 bases from J, leaving 7 bases between. Germline values: CDR1 LGHDT, CDR2 YNNKEL (reference sequence). CDR3 coding DNA: TGTGCCAGCAGCCAAGGTGGAGTTAATGAAAAACTGTTTTTT. This encodes CASSQGGVNEKLFF.